This T cell receptor beta chain emerged from a study of T cell responses to AZD1222 COVID-19 vaccine. In this sample, this clone turned up once. Its antigen is currently unknown. This CDR3 contains 12 residues. The V gene's germline CDR1 is SNHLY and CDR2 FYNNEI. The germline V and J ends were trimmed by 3 bases and 1 base, with 3 bases remaining between them. Overall study results and limits: Regions 160-218 and 743-854 held dominance among vaccine-associated CD4 TCRs, which spanned spike. Females made up more of the donors, who were largely white British, and clonal diversity may have come out too low.

Profiling relied on immunoSEQ multiplex PCR, and the TCRdb table lists in-frame clones only, not all of them. The data contain more than 150,000 clones, around 90% of them singletons. The clonotype comes from an adult who received the AZD1222 COVID-19 vaccine. The chain combines TRBV2 with TRBJ1-2; D is uncertain. Sequenced material: peripheral blood, taken 28 days after the second AZD1222 dose. The CDR3, as DNA: TGTGCCAGCAGTGACAATAACTATGGCTACACCTTC. Translation gives CASSDNNYGYTF. Full variable domain (outside the CDR3, taken from reference TRBV2 and TRBJ1-2): EPEVTQTPSHQVTQMGQEVILRCVPISNHLYFYWYRQILGQKVEFLVSFYNNEISEKSEIFDDQFSVERPDGSNFTLKIRSTKLEDSAMYFCASSDNNYGYTFGSGTRLTVV.